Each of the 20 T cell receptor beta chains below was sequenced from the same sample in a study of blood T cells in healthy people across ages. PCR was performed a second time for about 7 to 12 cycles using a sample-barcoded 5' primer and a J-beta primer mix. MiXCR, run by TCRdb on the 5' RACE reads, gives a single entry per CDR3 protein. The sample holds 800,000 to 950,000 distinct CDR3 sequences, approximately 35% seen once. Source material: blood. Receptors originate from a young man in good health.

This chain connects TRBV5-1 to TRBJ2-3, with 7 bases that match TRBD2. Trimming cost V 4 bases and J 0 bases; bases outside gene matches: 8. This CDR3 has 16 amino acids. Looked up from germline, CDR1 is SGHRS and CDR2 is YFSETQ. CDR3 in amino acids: CASSLSGLESTDTQYF. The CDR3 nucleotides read TGCGCCAGCAGCCTTAGTGGACTAGAGAGCACAGATACGCAGTATTTT.

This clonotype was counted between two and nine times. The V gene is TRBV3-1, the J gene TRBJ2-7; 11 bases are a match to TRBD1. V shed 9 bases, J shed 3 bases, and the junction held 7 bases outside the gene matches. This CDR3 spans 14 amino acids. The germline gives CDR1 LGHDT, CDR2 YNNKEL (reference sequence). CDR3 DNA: TGTGCCAGTTCCGGGACAGGGGGATACTACGAGCAGTACTTC. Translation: CASSGTGGYYEQYF.

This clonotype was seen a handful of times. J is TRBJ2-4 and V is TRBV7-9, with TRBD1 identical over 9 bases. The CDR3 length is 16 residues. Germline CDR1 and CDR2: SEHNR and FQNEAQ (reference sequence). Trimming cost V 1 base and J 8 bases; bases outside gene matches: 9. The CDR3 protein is CASSLDRGRDSYIQYF. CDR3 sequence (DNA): TGTGCCAGCAGCTTAGACAGGGGGCGCGATTCTTACATTCAGTACTTC.

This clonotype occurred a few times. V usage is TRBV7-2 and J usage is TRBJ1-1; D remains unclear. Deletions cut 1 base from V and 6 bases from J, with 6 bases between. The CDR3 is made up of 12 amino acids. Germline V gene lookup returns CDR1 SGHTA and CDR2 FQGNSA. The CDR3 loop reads CASSLDFSEAFF. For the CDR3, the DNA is TGTGCCAGCAGCTTAGATTTCTCTGAAGCTTTCTTT.

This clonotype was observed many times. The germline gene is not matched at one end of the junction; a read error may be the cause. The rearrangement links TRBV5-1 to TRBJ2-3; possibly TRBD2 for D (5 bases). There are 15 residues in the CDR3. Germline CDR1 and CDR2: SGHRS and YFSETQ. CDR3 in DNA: TGTGCCAGCAGCTTAGAGGGTGCTACCACAGATACGCAGTATTTT. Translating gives CASSLEGATTDTQYF.

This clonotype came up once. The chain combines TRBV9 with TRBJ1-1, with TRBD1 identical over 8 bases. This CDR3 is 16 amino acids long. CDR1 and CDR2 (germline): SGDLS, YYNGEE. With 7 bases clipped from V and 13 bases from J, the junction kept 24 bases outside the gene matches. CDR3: CASANNPGQVFCDGFF. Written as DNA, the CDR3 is TGTGCCAGCGCCAATAATCCGGGACAGGTTTTTTGTGATGGTTTCTTT.

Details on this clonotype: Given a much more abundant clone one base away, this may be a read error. The CDR3 DNA sequence: TGTGCCAGCAGTTTCAATCGGGAGAAGTCCCACAATGAGCAGTTCTTC. The encoded protein is CASSFNREKSHNEQFF. The V call is TRBV12-3 or TRBV12-4, the J call TRBJ2-1, with a possible D match to TRBD2 (6 bases). This CDR3 comprises 16 residues. Trimming pared 3 bases from V and 5 bases from J, leaving 17 bases between.

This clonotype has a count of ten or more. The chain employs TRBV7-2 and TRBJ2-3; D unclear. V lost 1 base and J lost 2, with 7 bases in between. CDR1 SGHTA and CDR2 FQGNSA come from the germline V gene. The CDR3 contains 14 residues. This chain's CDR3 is CASSLEALTDTQYF. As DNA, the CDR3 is TGTGCCAGCAGCTTAGAGGCACTCACAGATACGCAGTATTTT.

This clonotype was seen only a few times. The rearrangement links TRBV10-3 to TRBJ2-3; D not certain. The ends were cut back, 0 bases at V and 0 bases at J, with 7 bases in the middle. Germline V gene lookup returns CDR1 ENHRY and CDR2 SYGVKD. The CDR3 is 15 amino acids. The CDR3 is CAISESPASTDTQYF. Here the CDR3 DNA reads TGTGCCATCAGTGAGTCCCCAGCCAGCACAGATACGCAGTATTTT.

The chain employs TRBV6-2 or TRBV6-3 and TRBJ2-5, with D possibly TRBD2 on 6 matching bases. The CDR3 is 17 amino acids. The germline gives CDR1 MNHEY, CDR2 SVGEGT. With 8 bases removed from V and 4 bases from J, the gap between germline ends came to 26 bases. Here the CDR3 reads CASHRRDLSSAGETQYF. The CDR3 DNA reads TGTGCCAGCCACCGCCGGGACTTGAGCTCTGCGGGAGAGACCCAGTACTTC.

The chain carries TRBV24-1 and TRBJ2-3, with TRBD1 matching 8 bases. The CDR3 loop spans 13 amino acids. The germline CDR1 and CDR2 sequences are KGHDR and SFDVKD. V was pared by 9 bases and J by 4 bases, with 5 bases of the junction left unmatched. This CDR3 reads CATQGANADTQYF. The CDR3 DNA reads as TGTGCCACCCAGGGGGCGAACGCAGATACGCAGTATTTT.

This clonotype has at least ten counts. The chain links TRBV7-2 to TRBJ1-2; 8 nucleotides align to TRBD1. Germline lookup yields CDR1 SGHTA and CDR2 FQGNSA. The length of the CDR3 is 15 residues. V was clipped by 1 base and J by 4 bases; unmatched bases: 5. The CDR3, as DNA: TGTGCCAGCAGCTTAGATCACAGGGGGGCCTATGGCTACACCTTC. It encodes CASSLDHRGAYGYTF.

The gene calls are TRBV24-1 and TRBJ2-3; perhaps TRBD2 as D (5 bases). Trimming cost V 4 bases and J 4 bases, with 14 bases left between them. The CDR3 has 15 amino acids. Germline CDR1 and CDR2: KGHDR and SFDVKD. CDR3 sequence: CATSDPRTDPDTQYF. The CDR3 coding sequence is TGTGCCACCAGTGACCCCAGGACTGACCCAGATACGCAGTATTTT.

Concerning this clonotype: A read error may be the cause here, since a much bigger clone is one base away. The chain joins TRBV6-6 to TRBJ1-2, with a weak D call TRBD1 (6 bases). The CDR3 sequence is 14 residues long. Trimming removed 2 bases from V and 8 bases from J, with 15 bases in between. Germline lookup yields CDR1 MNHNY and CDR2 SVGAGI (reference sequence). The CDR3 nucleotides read TGTGCCAGCAGTTACACCACAGGGTTGGAAGGCTACACCTTC. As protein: CASSYTTGLEGYTF.

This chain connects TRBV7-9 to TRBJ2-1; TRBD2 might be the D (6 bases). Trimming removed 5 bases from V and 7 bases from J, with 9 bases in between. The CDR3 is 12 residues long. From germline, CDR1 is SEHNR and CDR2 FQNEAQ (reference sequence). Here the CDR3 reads CASSGGRNEQFF. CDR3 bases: TGTGCCAGCAGCGGAGGGAGAAATGAGCAGTTCTTC.

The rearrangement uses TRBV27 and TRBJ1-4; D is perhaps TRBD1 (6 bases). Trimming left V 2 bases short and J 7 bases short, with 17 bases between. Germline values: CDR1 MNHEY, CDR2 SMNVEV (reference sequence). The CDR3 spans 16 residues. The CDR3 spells CASSLTRHRGGEKLFF. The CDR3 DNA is TGTGCCAGCAGTTTAACGCGCCACAGAGGGGGTGAAAAACTGTTTTTT. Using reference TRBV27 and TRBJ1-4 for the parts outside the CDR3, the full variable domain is EAQVTQNPRYLITVTGKKLTVTCSQNMNHEYMSWYRQDPGLGLRQIYYSMNVEVTDKGDVPEGYKVSRKEKRNFPLILESPSPNQTSLYFCASSLTRHRGGEKLFFGSGTQLSVL.

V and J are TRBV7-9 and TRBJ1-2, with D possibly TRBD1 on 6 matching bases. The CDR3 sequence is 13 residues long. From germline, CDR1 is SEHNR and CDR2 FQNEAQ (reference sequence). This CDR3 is CSSSGAVGYGYTF. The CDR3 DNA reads TGTTCCTCCTCGGGGGCGGTCGGGTATGGCTACACCTTC.

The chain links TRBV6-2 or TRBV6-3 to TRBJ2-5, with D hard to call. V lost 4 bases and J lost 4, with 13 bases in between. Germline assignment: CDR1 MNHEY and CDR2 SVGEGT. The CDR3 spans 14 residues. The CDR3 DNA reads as TGTGCCAGCAGTTTCACAACTGAAGGAGAGACCCAGTACTTC. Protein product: CASSFTTEGETQYF.

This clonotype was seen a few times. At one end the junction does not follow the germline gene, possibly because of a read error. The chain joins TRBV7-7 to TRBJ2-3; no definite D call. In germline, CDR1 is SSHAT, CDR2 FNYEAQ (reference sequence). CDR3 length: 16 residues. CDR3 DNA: TGTGCTAGCAGCTTAGGAGCGTCGAATCCCGGGGATACGCAGTATTTT. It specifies CASSLGASNPGDTQYF.

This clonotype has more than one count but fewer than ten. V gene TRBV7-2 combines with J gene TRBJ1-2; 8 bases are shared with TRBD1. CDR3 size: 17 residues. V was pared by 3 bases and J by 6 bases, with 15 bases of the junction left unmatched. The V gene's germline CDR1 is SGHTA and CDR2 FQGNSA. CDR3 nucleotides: TGTGCCAGCAGCTTGGTAGTGGGGGGGACAGGAGACAATGGCTACACCTTC. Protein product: CASSLVVGGTGDNGYTF.